This TCR beta chain appears in the sequencing data of a study of PD-L1 blockade in urothelial cancer. CDR3 length equals 14 residues. Germline trimming cut 6 bases from V and 5 bases from J; bases unmatched to any gene: 7. The germline gives CDR1 MRHNA, CDR2 SNTAGT. Repertoires were generated with immunoSEQ multiplex PCR, while TCRdb's copy carries only in-frame clones and drops some. The sample includes about 95,000 clones, around 86% of them seen just once. Broader study findings: Lower than median blood TCR clonality before treatment predicted better survival.

Time point: pretreatment peripheral blood. Details on this clone: Antigen unknown.

The chain couples TRBV6-4 to TRBJ2-4; 7 positions match TRBD1. The TCR comes from a man aged 55-75 years with urothelial cancer. The specimen comprised PBMCs, sampled around atezolizumab (anti-PD-L1) treatment. CDR3 coding DNA: TGTGCCAGCAGGCTGGGACAGCCAGAAAACATTCAGTACTTC. As protein: CASRLGQPENIQYF.